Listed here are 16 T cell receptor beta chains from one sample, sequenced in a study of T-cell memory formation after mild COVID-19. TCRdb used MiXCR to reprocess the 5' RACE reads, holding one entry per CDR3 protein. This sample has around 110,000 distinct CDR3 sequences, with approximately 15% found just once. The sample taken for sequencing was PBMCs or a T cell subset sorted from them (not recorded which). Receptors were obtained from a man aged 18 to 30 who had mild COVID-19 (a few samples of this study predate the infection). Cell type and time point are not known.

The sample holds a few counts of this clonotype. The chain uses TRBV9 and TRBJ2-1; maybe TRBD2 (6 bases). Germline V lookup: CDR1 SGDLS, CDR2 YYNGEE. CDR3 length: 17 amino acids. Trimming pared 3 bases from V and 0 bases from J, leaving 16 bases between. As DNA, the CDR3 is TGTGCCAGCAGCGCCCAGGGACTCACCAGCTCCTACAATGAGCAGTTCTTC. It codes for CASSAQGLTSSYNEQFF.

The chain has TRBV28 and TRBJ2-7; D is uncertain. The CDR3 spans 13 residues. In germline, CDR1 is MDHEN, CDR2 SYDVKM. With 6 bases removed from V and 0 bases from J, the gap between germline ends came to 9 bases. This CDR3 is CASSPTGSYEQYV. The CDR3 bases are TGTGCCAGCAGCCCGACGGGCTCCTACGAGCAGTACGTC.

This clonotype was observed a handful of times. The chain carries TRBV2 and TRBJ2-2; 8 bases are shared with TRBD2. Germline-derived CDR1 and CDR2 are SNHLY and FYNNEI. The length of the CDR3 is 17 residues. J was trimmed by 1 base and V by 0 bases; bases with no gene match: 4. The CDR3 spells CASSEAALAGNTGELFF. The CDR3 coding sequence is TGTGCCAGCAGTGAAGCGGCCCTAGCGGGGAACACCGGGGAGCTGTTTTTT.

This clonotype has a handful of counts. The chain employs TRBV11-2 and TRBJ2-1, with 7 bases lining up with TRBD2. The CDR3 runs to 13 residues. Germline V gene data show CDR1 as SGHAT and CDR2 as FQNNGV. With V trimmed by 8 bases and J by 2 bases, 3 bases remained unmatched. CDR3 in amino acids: CASQGLAYNEQFF. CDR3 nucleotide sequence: TGTGCCAGCCAAGGACTAGCCTACAATGAGCAGTTCTTC.

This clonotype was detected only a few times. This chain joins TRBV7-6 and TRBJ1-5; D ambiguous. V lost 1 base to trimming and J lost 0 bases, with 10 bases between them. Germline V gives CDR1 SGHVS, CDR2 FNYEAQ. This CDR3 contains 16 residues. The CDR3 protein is CASSLGAPYSNQPQHF. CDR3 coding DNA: TGTGCCAGCAGCTTAGGGGCCCCTTATAGCAATCAGCCCCAGCATTTT.

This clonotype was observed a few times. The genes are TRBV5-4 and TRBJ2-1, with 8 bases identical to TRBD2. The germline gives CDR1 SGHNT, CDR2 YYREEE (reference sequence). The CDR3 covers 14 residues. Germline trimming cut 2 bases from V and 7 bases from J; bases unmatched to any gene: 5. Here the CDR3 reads CASSFPAGANEQFF. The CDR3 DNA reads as TGTGCCAGCAGCTTCCCAGCGGGGGCAAATGAGCAGTTCTTC.

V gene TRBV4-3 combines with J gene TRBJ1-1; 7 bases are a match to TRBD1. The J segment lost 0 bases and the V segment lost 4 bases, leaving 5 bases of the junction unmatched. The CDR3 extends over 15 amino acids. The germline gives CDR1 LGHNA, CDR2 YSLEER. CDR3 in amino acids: CASSRHRGVNTEAFF. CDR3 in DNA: TGCGCCAGCAGCCGACACAGGGGTGTGAACACTGAAGCTTTCTTT.

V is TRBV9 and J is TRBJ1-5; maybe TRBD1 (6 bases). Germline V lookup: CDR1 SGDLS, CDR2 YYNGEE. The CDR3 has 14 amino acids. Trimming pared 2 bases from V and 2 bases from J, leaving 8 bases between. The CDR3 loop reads CASSVSGGNQPQHF. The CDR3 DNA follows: TGTGCCAGCAGCGTCTCAGGGGGCAATCAGCCCCAGCATTTT.

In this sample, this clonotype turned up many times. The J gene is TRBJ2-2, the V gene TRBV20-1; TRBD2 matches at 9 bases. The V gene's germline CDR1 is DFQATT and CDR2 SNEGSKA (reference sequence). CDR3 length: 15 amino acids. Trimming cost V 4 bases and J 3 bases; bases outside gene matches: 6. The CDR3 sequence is CSAKGSSGDTGELFF. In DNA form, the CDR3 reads TGCAGTGCTAAAGGCTCTAGCGGGGACACCGGGGAGCTGTTTTTT.

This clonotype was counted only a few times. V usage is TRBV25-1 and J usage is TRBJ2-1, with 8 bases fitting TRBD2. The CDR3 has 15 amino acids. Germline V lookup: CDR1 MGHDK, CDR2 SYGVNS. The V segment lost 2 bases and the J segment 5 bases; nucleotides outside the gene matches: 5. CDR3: CASSETGGHNNEQFF. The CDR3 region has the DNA TGTGCCAGCAGTGAAACGGGGGGGCACAACAATGAGCAGTTCTTC.

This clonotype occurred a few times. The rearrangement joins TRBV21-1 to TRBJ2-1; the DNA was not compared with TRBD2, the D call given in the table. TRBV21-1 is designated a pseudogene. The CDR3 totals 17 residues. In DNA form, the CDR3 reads TGTGCCAGCAGCGAGGGACTAGACATTAGCTCCTACAATGAGCAGTTCTTC. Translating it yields CASSEGLDISSYNEQFF.

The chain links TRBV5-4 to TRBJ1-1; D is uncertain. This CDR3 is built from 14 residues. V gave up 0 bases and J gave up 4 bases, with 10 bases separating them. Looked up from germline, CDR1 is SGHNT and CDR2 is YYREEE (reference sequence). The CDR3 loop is CASSLGHSGTEAFF. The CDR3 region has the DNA TGTGCCAGCAGCTTGGGGCATTCGGGCACTGAAGCTTTCTTT.

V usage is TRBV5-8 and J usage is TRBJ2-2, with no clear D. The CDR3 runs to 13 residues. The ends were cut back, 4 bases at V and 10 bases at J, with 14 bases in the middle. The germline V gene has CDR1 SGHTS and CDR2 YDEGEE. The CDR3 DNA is TGTGCCAGCAGCCGCACCCGACCGGAGGAGCTGTTTTTT. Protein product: CASSRTRPEELFF.

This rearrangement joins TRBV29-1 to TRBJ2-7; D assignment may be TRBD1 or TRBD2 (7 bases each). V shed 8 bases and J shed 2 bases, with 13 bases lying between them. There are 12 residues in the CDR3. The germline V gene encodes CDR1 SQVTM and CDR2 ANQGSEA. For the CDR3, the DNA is TGCAGCAGGGGGGGACAGCCCTACGAGCAGTACTTC. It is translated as CSRGGQPYEQYF.

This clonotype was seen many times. The CDR3 spells CASSLLAGEPYEQYF. CDR3 bases: TGTGCCAGCAGCTTACTCGCCGGGGAGCCCTACGAGCAGTACTTC. The rearrangement uses TRBV7-9 and TRBJ2-7; possibly TRBD2 for D (5 bases). The CDR3 contains 15 residues. CDR1 and CDR2 (germline): SEHNR, FQNEAQ (reference sequence). The V end was cut by 2 bases, the J end by 2 bases, with 13 bases between.

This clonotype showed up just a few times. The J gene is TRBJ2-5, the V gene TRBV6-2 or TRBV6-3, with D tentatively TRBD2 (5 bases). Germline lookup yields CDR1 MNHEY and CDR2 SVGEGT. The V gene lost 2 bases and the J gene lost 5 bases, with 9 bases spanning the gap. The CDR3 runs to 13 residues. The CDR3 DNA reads TGTGCCAGCAGTTACGGGAGTTTGGAGACCCAGTACTTC. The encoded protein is CASSYGSLETQYF.